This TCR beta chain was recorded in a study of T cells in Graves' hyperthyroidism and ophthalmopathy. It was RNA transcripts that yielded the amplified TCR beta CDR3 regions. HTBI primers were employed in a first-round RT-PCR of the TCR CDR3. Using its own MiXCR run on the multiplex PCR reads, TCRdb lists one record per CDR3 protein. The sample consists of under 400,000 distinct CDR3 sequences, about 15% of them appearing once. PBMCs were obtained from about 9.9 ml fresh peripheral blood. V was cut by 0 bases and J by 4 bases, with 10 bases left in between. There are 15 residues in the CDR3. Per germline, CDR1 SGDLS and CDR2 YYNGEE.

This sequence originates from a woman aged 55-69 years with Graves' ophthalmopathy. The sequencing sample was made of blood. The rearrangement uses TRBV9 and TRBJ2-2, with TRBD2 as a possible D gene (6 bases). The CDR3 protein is CASSVGLVSTGELFF. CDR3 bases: TGTGCCAGCAGCGTAGGACTAGTGAGCACCGGGGAGCTGTTTTTT. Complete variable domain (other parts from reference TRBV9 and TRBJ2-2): DSGVTQTPKHLITATGQRVTLRCSPRSGDLSVYWYQQSLDQGLQFLIQYYNGEERAKGNILERFSAQQFPDLHSELNLSSLELGDSALYFCASSVGLVSTGELFFGEGSRLTVL.